Presented here are 27 T cell receptor beta chains from one specimen sequenced in a study of blood T cell repertoires in COVID-19. Sequencing used immunoSEQ multiplex PCR; TCRdb keeps in-frame clones, though not all of them. The sample lists about 55,000 clones; roughly 85% were seen once. Sequencing was done on a sample of peripheral blood. The receptors here all came from a human donor in a cohort sampled during active COVID-19.

This clone was recorded only once. The chain is built from TRBV2 and TRBJ1-3, with 8 bases fitting TRBD1. Germline trimming cut 5 bases from V and 4 bases from J; bases unmatched to any gene: 4. Germline lookup yields CDR1 SNHLY and CDR2 FYNNEI. There are 14 residues in the CDR3. CDR3 residues: CASSSDRVGNTIYF. The CDR3, as DNA: TGTGCCAGCAGTTCGGACAGGGTCGGAAACACCATATATTTT. The complete variable domain, with remaining parts taken from reference TRBV2 and TRBJ1-3, reads EPEVTQTPSHQVTQMGQEVILRCVPISNHLYFYWYRQILGQKVEFLVSFYNNEISEKSEIFDDQFSVERPDGSNFTLKIRSTKLEDSAMYFCASSSDRVGNTIYFGEGSWLTVV.

The chain combines TRBV5-4 with TRBJ1-2; D is uncertain. V was trimmed by 1 base and J by 0 bases, leaving 7 bases between them. The CDR3 runs 14 residues. Germline V gene lookup returns CDR1 SGHNT and CDR2 YYREEE (reference sequence). CDR3 nucleotides: TGTGCCAGCAGCTTGAAGAGGCCTAACTATGGCTACACCTTC. This translates into CASSLKRPNYGYTF.

The chain joins TRBV10-3 to TRBJ2-1, with 15 bases fitting TRBD2. From germline, CDR1 is ENHRY and CDR2 SYGVKD. V gave up 9 bases and J gave up 9 bases; unmatched junction bases: 3. CDR3 length: 13 amino acids. The CDR3 loop is CAIGLAGGGEQFF. The DNA for the CDR3 is TGTGCCATAGGACTAGCGGGAGGGGGTGAGCAGTTCTTC.

The chain carries TRBV7-2 and TRBJ2-1; TRBD2 might be the D (6 bases). Trimming took off 5 bases at V and 4 bases at J, with 15 bases between the two ends. This CDR3 is 15 amino acids long. The V gene's germline CDR1 is SGHTA and CDR2 FQGNSA. The chain's CDR3 is CASSPPGLAYNEQFF. In DNA, the CDR3 is TGTGCCAGCAGCCCCCCGGGACTCGCATACAATGAGCAGTTCTTC.

Only a few counts were recorded for this clone. The V gene is TRBV7-2, the J gene TRBJ2-1; D perhaps matches TRBD2 (6 bases). V was trimmed by 0 bases and J by 9 bases, leaving 12 bases between them. The CDR3 consists of 14 residues. The germline CDR1 and CDR2 sequences are SGHTA and FQGNSA. CDR3 sequence: CASSLAGWGVEQFF. For the CDR3, the DNA is TGTGCCAGCAGCTTAGCCGGATGGGGGGTTGAGCAGTTCTTC.

Only one count was recorded for this clone. The chain joins TRBV7-6 to TRBJ2-5; 9 bases agree with TRBD1. Germline assignment: CDR1 SGHVS and CDR2 FNYEAQ. Trimming cost V 4 bases and J 1 base; bases outside gene matches: 4. The CDR3 totals 15 residues. CDR3 coding DNA: TGTGCCAGCAGCTCCCAACAGGGGGCCCAAGAGACCCAGTACTTC. Translated: CASSSQQGAQETQYF. Filled out from reference TRBV7-6 and TRBJ2-5, the complete variable domain reads GAGVSQSPRYKVTKRGQDVALRCDPISGHVSLYWYRQALGQGPEFLTYFNYEAQQDKSGLPNDRFSAERPEGSISTLTIQRTEQRDSAMYRCASSSQQGAQETQYFGPGTRLLVL.

This clone was observed a few times. V usage is TRBV18 and J usage is TRBJ2-3; 11 nucleotides match TRBD2. Germline assignment: CDR1 KGHSH and CDR2 LQKENI. The CDR3 runs 16 residues. V shed 3 bases and J 8 bases; nucleotides not matched to a gene: 10. The DNA of the CDR3 is TGTGCCAGCTCACCGGGAGTGACTAGCGGGATTGGTACGCAGTATTTT. It is translated as CASSPGVTSGIGTQYF. The complete variable domain, with remaining parts taken from reference TRBV18 and TRBJ2-3, reads NAGVMQNPRHLVRRRGQEARLRCSPMKGHSHVYWYRQLPEEGLKFMVYLQKENIIDESGMPKERFSAEFPKEGPSILRIQQVVRGDSAAYFCASSPGVTSGIGTQYFGPGTRLTVL.

This clone was seen once. This sequence joins TRBV21-1 and TRBJ2-5; TRBD1 is the table's D call and was not checked against the DNA. TRBV21-1 is a listed pseudogene. The CDR3 is 18 amino acids. The CDR3 DNA is TGTGCCAGCAGCAAAAGAAGGCTCGGGACAGACAACCAAGAGACCCAGTACTTC. Its protein product is CASSKRRLGTDNQETQYF.

The chain combines TRBV28 with TRBJ1-4; D ambiguous. CDR3 length equals 14 residues. Germline CDR1 and CDR2: MDHEN and SYDVKM. The CDR3 coding sequence is TGTGCTCTGGGGAGGGCTGGGACTAATGAAAAACTGTTTTTT. Protein: CALGRAGTNEKLFF.

The chain uses TRBV30 and TRBJ2-2; possible D gene TRBD2, 6 bases. Germline V gene data show CDR1 as GTSNPN and CDR2 as SVGIG (reference sequence). This CDR3 has 16 amino acids. The V and J ends lost 4 bases and 1 base respectively, with 16 bases between them. This CDR3 reads CAWTLRRALNTGELFF. The CDR3 DNA reads TGTGCCTGGACCCTGCGGAGGGCCCTGAACACCGGGGAGCTGTTTTTT.

J is TRBJ1-5 and V is TRBV28; D is ambiguous. CDR1 is MDHEN and CDR2 is SYDVKM in the germline V gene. This CDR3 spans 15 amino acids. The ends were cut back, 2 bases at V and 0 bases at J, with 8 bases in the middle. CDR3 DNA: TGTGCCAGCAGTTTACCCCGCGGTAGCAATCAGCCCCAGCATTTT. Translated, it gives CASSLPRGSNQPQHF.

V gene TRBV18 combines with J gene TRBJ2-1, with TRBD2 matching 11 bases. Germline-derived CDR1 and CDR2 are KGHSH and LQKENI. V lost 0 bases, J lost 11 bases, and 9 bases stayed unmatched. The CDR3 is 16 amino acids. The CDR3 reads CASSPPATGTSGQQFF. CDR3 in DNA: TGTGCCAGCTCACCACCAGCTACCGGGACTAGCGGTCAGCAGTTCTTC.

Here the CDR3 reads CASQGQINGYTF. CDR3 DNA sequence: TGTGCCAGCCAGGGACAGATAAATGGCTACACCTTC. The V call is TRBV19, the J call TRBJ1-2; 7 bases line up with TRBD1. V was pared by 9 bases and J by 6 bases, with 7 bases of the junction left unmatched. Germline V gives CDR1 LNHDA, CDR2 SQIVND (reference sequence). The CDR3 runs 12 residues.

The chain combines TRBV30 with TRBJ2-7; 7 bases line up with TRBD2. The CDR3 has 12 residues. Trimming cost V 0 bases and J 11 bases; bases outside gene matches: 7. The germline V gene has CDR1 GTSNPN and CDR2 SVGIG (reference sequence). The CDR3 nucleotides read TGTGCCTGGAGTGTAAGCGGCACTAGCGAGTACTTC. Residues: CAWSVSGTSEYF. Together with reference TRBV30 and TRBJ2-7, the CDR3 gives the full variable domain: SQTIHQWPATLVQPVGSPLSLECTVEGTSNPNLYWYRQAAGRGLQLLFYSVGIGQISSEVPQNLSASRPQDRQFILSSKKLLLSDSGFYLCAWSVSGTSEYFGPGTRLTVT.

The chain uses TRBV18 and TRBJ1-3; D perhaps matches TRBD1 (5 bases). The ends were cut back, 2 bases at V and 2 bases at J, with 10 bases in the middle. The CDR3 length is 15 residues. Germline V gene data show CDR1 as KGHSH and CDR2 as LQKENI. The CDR3 DNA reads as TGTGCCAGCTCACCAGACAGAACCACTGGAAACACCATATATTTT. This codes for CASSPDRTTGNTIYF.

V is TRBV7-3 and J is TRBJ2-1; TRBD2 matches 9 bases. J gave up 9 bases and V 1 base, and 13 bases lay outside the gene matches. Germline V CDR1 and CDR2: SGHTA, FQGTGA. The CDR3 extends over 17 amino acids. The CDR3 bases are TGTGCCAGCAGCTTAAGGGCGGGGTCGGGGACTAGCTTTGAGCAGTTCTTC. It is translated as CASSLRAGSGTSFEQFF.

The count of this clone is one. The chain links TRBV19 to TRBJ2-1, with 7 bases matching TRBD2. J gave up 0 bases and V 6 bases, and 11 bases lay outside the gene matches. Germline V CDR1 and CDR2: LNHDA, SQIVND (reference sequence). This CDR3 contains 17 residues. The CDR3 region is CASRAETGGSSYNEQFF. The CDR3 nucleotides read TGTGCCAGTAGAGCGGAGACTGGCGGGAGCTCCTACAATGAGCAGTTCTTC.

The chain carries TRBV3-1 (or the pseudogene TRBV3-2) and TRBJ2-2; 7 bases line up with TRBD1. V shed 2 bases, J shed 3 bases, and the junction held 3 bases outside the gene matches. The CDR3 extends over 15 amino acids. CDR1 and CDR2 (germline): LGHDT, YNNKEL (reference sequence). This chain's CDR3 is CASSQWQGDTGELFF. CDR3 DNA: TGTGCCAGCAGCCAATGGCAGGGGGACACCGGGGAGCTGTTTTTT.

The J gene is TRBJ1-6, the V gene TRBV2, with no clear D. Trimming took 0 bases from V and 11 from J, leaving 11 bases between them. The CDR3 extends over 14 amino acids. Germline loops: CDR1 SNHLY, CDR2 FYNNEI. The chain's CDR3 is CASSEARGRTPLHF. CDR3 in DNA: TGTGCCAGCAGTGAAGCGCGGGGTCGGACACCCCTCCACTTT.

The rearrangement links TRBV5-1 to TRBJ1-4, with 7 bases identical to TRBD1. The CDR3 loop spans 15 amino acids. Germline values: CDR1 SGHRS, CDR2 YFSETQ. J gave up 6 bases and V 0 bases, and 5 bases lay outside the gene matches. DNA of the CDR3: TGCGCCAGCAGCTTGGTAGGGGGCGGAGATGAAAAACTGTTTTTT. Encoded protein: CASSLVGGGDEKLFF.

This rearrangement joins TRBV14 to TRBJ2-7; 7 bases are a match to TRBD1. The CDR3 consists of 13 residues. With 6 bases clipped from V and 3 bases from J, the junction kept 5 bases outside the gene matches. Per the germline V gene, CDR1 is SGHDN and CDR2 is FVKESK. The CDR3 is CASRRDSNYEQYF. The CDR3 coding sequence is TGTGCCAGCAGACGGGACAGCAACTACGAGCAGTACTTC.

CDR3 amino acids: CASSLKTGNSPLHF. In DNA form, the CDR3 reads TGTGCCAGCAGCTTAAAGACGGGGAATTCACCCCTCCACTTT. This chain uses TRBV7-3 with TRBJ1-6; D call uncertain. With 1 base removed from V and 7 bases from J, the gap between germline ends came to 8 bases. Germline CDR1 reads SGHTA; CDR2 reads FQGTGA. This CDR3 region has 14 residues.

This rearrangement joins TRBV29-1 to TRBJ2-4; TRBD2 might be the D (6 bases). CDR1 and CDR2 from the germline V gene are SQVTM and ANQGSEA. The CDR3 length is 11 residues. With 4 bases removed from V and 8 bases from J, the gap between germline ends came to 9 bases. The CDR3, as DNA: TGCAGCGTTGGGGGGGTCGACATTCAGTACTTC. The encoded protein is CSVGGVDIQYF.

This chain connects TRBV7-6 to TRBJ2-5, with D tentatively TRBD2 (6 bases). Germline assignment: CDR1 SGHVS and CDR2 FNYEAQ. The CDR3 runs 16 residues. The V end was cut by 2 bases, the J end by 1 base, with 14 bases between. CDR3 bases: TGTGCCAGCAGCTTACGTCGCGGGGACCCCCAAGAGACCCAGTACTTC. Translating it yields CASSLRRGDPQETQYF. Drawing the rest from reference TRBV7-6 and TRBJ2-5, the complete variable domain is GAGVSQSPRYKVTKRGQDVALRCDPISGHVSLYWYRQALGQGPEFLTYFNYEAQQDKSGLPNDRFSAERPEGSISTLTIQRTEQRDSAMYRCASSLRRGDPQETQYFGPGTRLLVL.

This chain uses TRBV5-6 with TRBJ2-3; unclear D gene. The CDR3 is made up of 15 amino acids. Germline lookup yields CDR1 SGHDT and CDR2 YYEEEE. Trimming removed 0 bases at V and 0 bases at J, with 8 bases between. CDR3 in amino acids: CASSLVRTSTDTQYF. The CDR3, as DNA: TGTGCCAGCAGCTTGGTGCGTACTAGCACAGATACGCAGTATTTT.

The chain employs TRBV15 and TRBJ2-7, with D possibly matching TRBD1 (5 bases). Germline CDR1 LNHNV, CDR2 YYDKDF (reference sequence). CDR3 length equals 15 residues. V lost 1 base and J 6 bases, leaving 16 bases between the germline ends. The CDR3 nucleotides are TGTGCCACCAGCAGAGGAAACAGGAGATCAGGCGAGCAGTACTTC. It specifies CATSRGNRRSGEQYF. Variable domain in full (rest from reference TRBV15 and TRBJ2-7): DAMVIQNPRYQVTQFGKPVTLSCSQTLNHNVMYWYQQKSSQAPKLLFHYYDKDFNNEADTPDNFQSRRPNTSFCFLDIRSPGLGDTAMYLCATSRGNRRSGEQYFGPGTRLTVT.

The chain combines TRBV6-2 or TRBV6-3 with TRBJ2-3; D call uncertain. V lost 0 bases and J 5 bases, leaving 9 bases between the germline ends. The germline gives CDR1 MNHEY, CDR2 SVGEGT. This CDR3 has 14 residues. CDR3 in DNA: TGTGCCAGCAGTTACTCTTTTTTGCGAGATACGCAGTATTTT. Its translation is CASSYSFLRDTQYF.